These 27 T cell receptor beta chains were sequenced from one sample in a study of pediatric ulcerative colitis. Measured with immunoSEQ multiplex PCR; TCRdb has only the in-frame clones, and not every one. The sample contains about 64,000 clones, 77% of which appear only once. The sequencing input was blood. Every receptor here comes from a boy aged 10-17 years with moderate ulcerative colitis.

This chain's CDR3 is CASSPTGGVGSYEQYF. For the CDR3, the DNA is TGTGCCAGCAGCCCTACGGGAGGGGTGGGGTCCTACGAGCAGTACTTC. The V call is TRBV11-2, the J call TRBJ2-7; 8 nucleotides agree with TRBD2. In germline, CDR1 is SGHAT, CDR2 FQNNGV. The CDR3 has 16 amino acids. V shed 5 bases, J shed 1 base, and the junction held 10 bases outside the gene matches.

The chain links TRBV6-1 to TRBJ2-7; D uncertain. With 5 bases removed from V and 3 bases from J, the gap between germline ends came to 5 bases. Germline-derived CDR1 and CDR2 are MNHNS and SASEGT. The CDR3 spans 11 residues. The CDR3 nucleotides read TGTGCCAGCAGTCAAGTCTACGAGCAGTACTTC. Protein sequence: CASSQVYEQYF.

This clone was seen more than once but under ten times. The rearrangement joins TRBV5-6 to TRBJ1-5; maybe TRBD1 (5 bases). V was trimmed by 0 bases and J by 5 bases, leaving 9 bases between them. The CDR3 sequence is 14 residues long. Germline V CDR1 and CDR2: SGHDT, YYEEEE. Here the CDR3 DNA reads TGTGCCAGCAGCTTGGACGGGGGGTATCAGCCCCAGCATTTT. Protein: CASSLDGGYQPQHF.

V gene TRBV18 combines with J gene TRBJ2-3, with TRBD2 as a possible D gene (6 bases). CDR3 size: 15 residues. Germline V gives CDR1 KGHSH, CDR2 LQKENI. V was cut by 4 bases and J by 0 bases, with 11 bases left in between. The CDR3 protein is CASSLRTTSTDTQYF. CDR3 DNA sequence: TGTGCCAGCTCACTTAGGACTACCAGCACAGATACGCAGTATTTT.

This chain links TRBV29-1 with TRBJ2-3, with D possibly being TRBD2 (5 bases). Trimming removed 0 bases from V and 2 bases from J, with 15 bases in between. This CDR3 is 16 amino acids long. The V gene's germline CDR1 is SQVTM and CDR2 ANQGSEA. CDR3 sequence reads: CSVEDPPTGSTDTQYF. CDR3 in DNA: TGCAGCGTTGAAGACCCCCCTACGGGATCCACAGATACGCAGTATTTT.

The V and J genes are TRBV7-2 and TRBJ1-2; the D is unclear. CDR1 is SGHTA and CDR2 is FQGNSA in the germline V gene. CDR3 size: 11 residues. V lost 4 bases and J lost 6, with 6 bases in between. The DNA of the CDR3 is TGTGCCAGCAGCTCGGTGGATGGCTACACCTTC. This sequence encodes CASSSVDGYTF.

The rearrangement uses TRBV6-1 and TRBJ2-7; perhaps TRBD2 as D (5 bases). Per the germline V gene, CDR1 is MNHNS and CDR2 is SASEGT. Trimming took 0 bases from V and 2 from J, leaving 14 bases between them. The CDR3 is made up of 16 amino acids. The CDR3 is CASSEAQSGATYEQYF. As DNA, the CDR3 is TGTGCCAGCAGTGAAGCTCAAAGCGGAGCGACCTACGAGCAGTACTTC.

V and J are TRBV10-3 and TRBJ1-1, with TRBD1 matching over 7 bases. The germline gives CDR1 ENHRY, CDR2 SYGVKD. The CDR3 consists of 15 residues. J gave up 0 bases and V 0 bases, and 1 base lay outside the gene matches. CDR3 amino acids: CAISESTGMNTEAFF. In nucleotides, the CDR3 is TGTGCCATCAGTGAGTCGACAGGGATGAACACTGAAGCTTTCTTT.

This rearrangement joins TRBV9 to TRBJ2-7, with 9 bases lining up with TRBD2. The CDR3 loop spans 15 amino acids. V was pared by 2 bases and J by 5 bases, with 8 bases of the junction left unmatched. From germline, CDR1 is SGDLS and CDR2 YYNGEE. The CDR3 DNA follows: TGTGCCAGCAGCGTCGTAGCGGGAGTTGTCAACGAGCAGTACTTC. It codes for CASSVVAGVVNEQYF.

The rearrangement links TRBV7-8 to TRBJ1-3, with no clear D. The CDR3 contains 14 residues. V lost 2 bases, J lost 5 bases, and 10 bases lay in between. The germline CDR1 and CDR2 sequences are SGHVS and FQNEAQ. The CDR3 region has the DNA TGTGCCAGCAGCTTAAGGGATCTTAGAAACACCATATATTTT. Translating it yields CASSLRDLRNTIYF.

V usage is TRBV2 and J usage is TRBJ2-1; a possible D gene is TRBD1 (6 bases). The CDR3 length is 17 residues. Germline assignment: CDR1 SNHLY and CDR2 FYNNEI. Trimming left V 1 base short and J 8 bases short, with 21 bases between. CDR3 DNA: TGTGCCAGCAGTGAAGACGGTACAGGGAGCGCCATGGATGAGCAGTTCTTC. Amino acids: CASSEDGTGSAMDEQFF.

This chain links TRBV5-4 with TRBJ2-1, with D possibly being TRBD1 or TRBD2 (7 bases each). This CDR3 comprises 16 residues. Germline V gives CDR1 SGHNT, CDR2 YYREEE (reference sequence). V shed 4 bases and J shed 6 bases, with 20 bases lying between them. The CDR3 DNA reads TGTGCCAGCAGCGGGGGGGGTTGGGACAGCTCCAATGAGCAGTTCTTC. Protein product: CASSGGGWDSSNEQFF.

This chain links TRBV11-2 with TRBJ1-4; D gene ambiguous. The V gene's germline CDR1 is SGHAT and CDR2 FQNNGV. CDR3 size: 16 residues. Trimming removed 5 bases from V and 1 base from J, with 14 bases in between. The chain's CDR3 is CASSRTIGGTNEKLFF. The CDR3 region has the DNA TGTGCCAGCAGCCGTACGATCGGCGGAACTAATGAAAAACTGTTTTTT.

In the case of this clone: This sample also contains other DNA sequences that code for the same CDR3. This chain links TRBV29-1 with TRBJ1-1, with a weak D call TRBD1 (5 bases). The CDR3 covers 12 residues. V was cut by 5 bases and J by 4 bases, with 11 bases left in between. From germline, CDR1 is SQVTM and CDR2 ANQGSEA. The CDR3 region is CSVTGHSTEAFF. In DNA, the CDR3 is TGCAGCGTTACAGGACATTCCACTGAAGCTTTCTTT. The complete variable domain, with remaining parts taken from reference TRBV29-1 and TRBJ1-1, reads SAVISQKPSRDICQRGTSLTIQCQVDSQVTMMFWYRQQPGQSLTLIATANQGSEATYESGFVIDKFPISRPNLTFSTLTVSNMSPEDSSIYLCSVTGHSTEAFFGQGTRLTVV.

In nucleotides, the CDR3 is TGTGCCAGCAGTTCCGAGGCTTCAGATACGCAGTATTTT. Translated, it gives CASSSEASDTQYF. V and J are TRBV27 and TRBJ2-3, with unresolved D. The CDR3 spans 13 residues. CDR1 and CDR2 (germline): MNHEY, SMNVEV (reference sequence). V lost 4 bases and J 4 bases, leaving 9 bases between the germline ends.

The chain uses TRBV7-9 and TRBJ2-1; no clear D gene. The CDR3 loop spans 16 amino acids. The germline V and J ends were trimmed by 7 bases and 0 bases, with 16 bases remaining between them. CDR1 is SEHNR and CDR2 is FQNEAQ in the germline V gene (reference sequence). The CDR3 loop reads CASTRVQSRSYNEQFF. The DNA of the CDR3 is TGTGCCAGCACCCGAGTCCAGTCCCGCTCCTACAATGAGCAGTTCTTC.

V is TRBV4-1 and J is TRBJ2-7; a weak D match, TRBD1 (5 bases). V was clipped by 1 base and J by 2 bases, with 12 bases between them. The CDR3 has 15 residues. Germline CDR1 MGHRA, CDR2 YSYEKL. The CDR3 bases are TGCGCCAGCAGCCAAGTACTCGCAGGGCCCTACGAGCAGTACTTC. It encodes CASSQVLAGPYEQYF.

The CDR3 here is CASSGATKAGPEQYF. The CDR3 region has the DNA TGTGCCAGCAGCGGTGCGACTAAGGCGGGGCCCGAGCAGTACTTC. The chain recombines TRBV5-4 with TRBJ2-7; D possibly corresponds to TRBD2 (6 bases). CDR3 length: 15 amino acids. Germline V gene lookup returns CDR1 SGHNT and CDR2 YYREEE (reference sequence). The ends were cut back, 4 bases at V and 6 bases at J, with 20 bases in the middle.

This clone was recorded once. This chain uses TRBV9 with TRBJ1-6, with D maybe TRBD1 (5 bases). This CDR3 is 15 amino acids long. Per germline, CDR1 SGDLS and CDR2 YYNGEE. V lost 4 bases, J lost 5 bases, and 13 bases lay in between. The DNA for the CDR3 is TGTGCCAGCAGCCTCGGGGGGGGAGATAATTCACCCCTCCACTTT. It encodes CASSLGGGDNSPLHF.

The chain recombines TRBV5-1 with TRBJ2-1, with TRBD2 identical over 12 bases. Germline-derived CDR1 and CDR2 are SGHRS and YFSETQ. The V gene end was trimmed by 3 bases and the J gene end by 6 bases; junction bases not matched to a gene: 10. CDR3 size: 17 residues. CDR3 DNA: TGCGCCAGCAGCTCTCAGACTAGCGGGAGCCCTCGCAATGAGCAGTTCTTC. Its protein is CASSSQTSGSPRNEQFF.

This chain's CDR3 is CASSIGRTLRLYEQYF. In nucleotides, the CDR3 is TGTGCCAGTAGTATAGGTCGGACACTCCGACTCTACGAGCAGTACTTC. The gene calls are TRBV19 and TRBJ2-7; possible D gene TRBD1, 5 bases. This CDR3 contains 16 residues. Germline CDR1 and CDR2: LNHDA and SQIVND (reference sequence). The V and J ends lost 1 base and 3 bases respectively, with 16 bases between them. The whole variable domain, filled in from reference TRBV19 and TRBJ2-7, reads DGGITQSPKYLFRKEGQNVTLSCEQNLNHDAMYWYRQDPGQGLRLIYYSQIVNDFQKGDIAEGYSVSREKKESFPLTVTSAQKNPTAFYLCASSIGRTLRLYEQYFGPGTRLTVT.

The chain employs TRBV7-9 and TRBJ1-1; 7 positions match TRBD1. Germline values: CDR1 SEHNR, CDR2 FQNEAQ (reference sequence). The J segment lost 0 bases and the V segment lost 0 bases, leaving 7 bases of the junction unmatched. The length of the CDR3 is 17 residues. CDR3 DNA sequence: TGTGCCAGCAGCTTAGCTCTTCGGACAGGAATGAACACTGAAGCTTTCTTT. Protein: CASSLALRTGMNTEAFF.

This clone came up a few times. The chain employs TRBV18 and TRBJ1-5; 7 bases are shared with TRBD1. J gave up 8 bases and V 3 bases, and 4 bases lay outside the gene matches. CDR3 length equals 13 residues. Germline V lookup: CDR1 KGHSH, CDR2 LQKENI. In DNA, the CDR3 is TGTGCCAGCTCACCGGACAGGACGGAGCCCCAGCATTTT. The encoded protein is CASSPDRTEPQHF. Full variable domain (rest looked up from reference TRBV18 and TRBJ1-5): NAGVMQNPRHLVRRRGQEARLRCSPMKGHSHVYWYRQLPEEGLKFMVYLQKENIIDESGMPKERFSAEFPKEGPSILRIQQVVRGDSAAYFCASSPDRTEPQHFGDGTRLSIL.

A few counts support this clone. This chain links TRBV30 with TRBJ2-1; D is perhaps TRBD2 (6 bases). V gave up 3 bases and J gave up 9 bases, with 18 bases separating them. Germline V gene sequence: CDR1 GTSNPN, CDR2 SVGIG (reference sequence). This CDR3 has 14 residues. The CDR3 nucleotides are TGTGCCTGGAGCGGGAGTGGTCTTATCGGTGAGCAGTTCTTC. Amino acids: CAWSGSGLIGEQFF.

The chain has TRBV6-1 and TRBJ1-2, with 9 bases that match TRBD1. CDR1 and CDR2 (germline): MNHNS, SASEGT. Germline trimming cut 8 bases from V and 3 bases from J; bases unmatched to any gene: 4. The CDR3 extends over 13 amino acids. CDR3 nucleotide sequence: TGTGCCAGCGGGACAGGGAGGGACTATGGCTACACCTTC. Encoded protein: CASGTGRDYGYTF.

The V and J genes are TRBV5-1 and TRBJ2-5; TRBD1 might be the D (7 bases). V lost 7 bases to trimming and J lost 4 bases, with 17 bases between them. CDR1 and CDR2 from the germline V gene are SGHRS and YFSETQ. There are 14 residues in the CDR3. CDR3 DNA: TGCGCCAGCGAGGAGTGGCAGGGGGGAGAGACCCAGTACTTC. Translating it yields CASEEWQGGETQYF.

The V and J genes are TRBV9 and TRBJ1-5, with D unclear. The CDR3 runs 14 residues. Germline V gene lookup returns CDR1 SGDLS and CDR2 YYNGEE. With 2 bases removed from V and 0 bases from J, the gap between germline ends came to 6 bases. The CDR3 reads CASSVGNSNQPQHF. As DNA, the CDR3 is TGTGCCAGCAGCGTGGGGAATAGCAATCAGCCCCAGCATTTT.